Presented here are 25 T cell receptor beta chains from one specimen sequenced in a study of T cells in Graves' hyperthyroidism and ophthalmopathy (dated by TCRdb to about 2019). The method behind the library was multiplex PCR. The sequencer was an Illumina HiSeq 2000. Amplification of TCR beta CDR3 regions was carried out from RNA transcripts. For the first round of RT-PCR on the TCR CDR3, the HTBI primer set was used together with the Qiagen OneStep RT-PCR kit. The raw public reads went through TCRdb reprocessing: fastp at Q25, MiXCR clone calling, in-frame beta chains kept. Each record represents a unique CDR3 protein, reported with the most common genes and DNA among its rows. This sample is represented by hundreds of thousands of distinct CDR3 sequences; approximately 13% of them were singletons. Together, the top ten hold around 9.2% of the sample. The material sequenced was blood. Receptors were obtained from a woman younger than 35 with Graves' hyperthyroidism.

The chain recombines TRBV19 with TRBJ2-4, with TRBD1 as a possible D gene (6 bases). Germline V gene data show CDR1 as LNHDA and CDR2 as SQIVND (reference sequence). The V end was cut by 6 bases, the J end by 4 bases, with 13 bases between. The CDR3 runs to 14 residues. The CDR3 nucleotides read TGTGCCAGTAGAAATCTCGGACAGAAAAACATTCAGTACTTC. Translated, it gives CASRNLGQKNIQYF.

In DNA form, the CDR3 reads TGCAGCGTTGCAGGGGGTGGGGGAGCCACTGAAGCTTTCTTT. It yields the protein CSVAGGGGATEAFF. The rearrangement joins TRBV29-1 to TRBJ1-1; 7 positions agree with TRBD1. V shed 4 bases, J shed 4 bases, and the junction held 9 bases outside the gene matches. Germline V lookup: CDR1 SQVTM, CDR2 ANQGSEA. The CDR3 extends over 14 amino acids. Full variable domain (outside the CDR3, taken from reference TRBV29-1 and TRBJ1-1): SAVISQKPSRDICQRGTSLTIQCQVDSQVTMMFWYRQQPGQSLTLIATANQGSEATYESGFVIDKFPISRPNLTFSTLTVSNMSPEDSSIYLCSVAGGGGATEAFFGQGTRLTVV.

This clonotype was seen at least ten times. This sequence joins TRBV5-5 and TRBJ1-2; D not resolved. There are 12 residues in the CDR3. Trimming left V 1 base short and J 8 bases short, with 9 bases between. CDR1 SGHKS and CDR2 YYEKEE come from the germline V gene (reference sequence). As DNA, the CDR3 is TGTGCCAGCAGCTTGAGGGTATCAGGCTACACCTTC. This translates into CASSLRVSGYTF.

Only a few counts were recorded for this clonotype. This chain uses TRBV5-8 with TRBJ2-3; D is possibly TRBD2 (5 bases). In germline, CDR1 is SGHTS, CDR2 YDEGEE. The CDR3 runs to 14 residues. Trimming left V 4 bases short and J 11 bases short, with 20 bases between. Here the CDR3 DNA reads TGTGCCAGCAGCCGGACGACATACCCCGGAGGGCAGTATTTT. It specifies CASSRTTYPGGQYF.

This clonotype came up many times. The chain has TRBV7-9 and TRBJ1-4, with a tentative D call TRBD1 (5 bases). V gave up 5 bases and J gave up 8 bases, with 18 bases separating them. Germline-derived CDR1 and CDR2 are SEHNR and FQNEAQ (reference sequence). The CDR3 extends over 15 amino acids. The CDR3 loop is CASSGGQVIREKLFF. Here the CDR3 DNA reads TGTGCCAGCAGCGGTGGACAAGTAATCCGGGAAAAACTGTTTTTT.

This clonotype was detected ten times or more. The V call is TRBV10-3, the J call TRBJ2-1; D gene uncertain. Trimming pared 4 bases from V and 7 bases from J, leaving 8 bases between. The CDR3 spans 12 residues. The germline gives CDR1 ENHRY, CDR2 SYGVKD. CDR3: CAISVVANEQFF. The CDR3 DNA reads TGTGCCATCAGTGTAGTAGCTAATGAGCAGTTCTTC.

In this sample, this clonotype turned up a few times. The V gene is TRBV11-1, the J gene TRBJ1-2; tentatively, D is TRBD1 (5 bases). The CDR3 is 16 amino acids. Trimming stripped 5 bases from V and 2 bases from J, with 18 bases between. The germline V gene encodes CDR1 SGHAT and CDR2 FQDESV (reference sequence). CDR3 loop: CASSLGTPNQNYGYTF. CDR3 nucleotides: TGTGCCAGCAGCCTCGGGACTCCCAATCAAAACTATGGCTACACCTTC.

This clonotype was seen many times. The chain joins TRBV9 to TRBJ2-7; D is ambiguous. The V end was cut by 4 bases, the J end by 6 bases, with 11 bases between. Germline V lookup: CDR1 SGDLS, CDR2 YYNGEE. There are 12 residues in the CDR3. The CDR3 DNA is TGTGCCAGCAGCTCCGGCCCGGGCGAGCAGTACTTC. Encoded protein: CASSSGPGEQYF.

This clonotype was counted ten times or more. This chain uses TRBV5-5 with TRBJ1-5, with TRBD1 matching over 8 bases. V dropped 0 bases and J dropped 6; count of bases not matched to a gene: 8. Germline CDR1 is SGHKS and CDR2 is YYEKEE (reference sequence). The CDR3 consists of 16 residues. The CDR3 protein is CASSLALAGGAQPQHF. The CDR3 DNA sequence: TGTGCCAGCAGCTTGGCCCTGGCAGGGGGCGCTCAGCCCCAGCATTTT. Complete variable domain (other parts from reference TRBV5-5 and TRBJ1-5): DAGVTQSPTHLIKTRGQQVTLRCSPISGHKSVSWYQQVLGQGPQFIFQYYEKEERGRGNFPDRFSARQFPNYSSELNVNALLLGDSALYLCASSLALAGGAQPQHFGDGTRLSIL.

This clonotype has ten or more counts. The rearrangement links TRBV7-9 to TRBJ1-1; TRBD1 matches 7 bases. There are 13 residues in the CDR3. From germline, CDR1 is SEHNR and CDR2 FQNEAQ (reference sequence). With V trimmed by 5 bases and J by 5 bases, 5 bases remained unmatched. The CDR3 DNA is TGTGCCAGCAGCCTGGAGGGGGCGACTGAAGCTTTCTTT. Protein product: CASSLEGATEAFF.

This clonotype was observed a handful of times. The J gene is TRBJ2-7, the V gene TRBV5-1; D is ambiguous. The V gene lost 2 bases and the J gene lost 2 bases, with 8 bases spanning the gap. This CDR3 has 13 residues. Germline V gene lookup returns CDR1 SGHRS and CDR2 YFSETQ. The CDR3 coding sequence is TGCGCCAGCAGCTTCGACGGTGCCTACGAGCAGTACTTC. This translates into CASSFDGAYEQYF.

About this clonotype itself: This likely comes from a read error, as the CDR3 has no conserved phenylalanine or tryptophan at its end. This chain links TRBV12-3 or TRBV12-4 with TRBJ2-7; TRBD2 matches 8 bases. The V and J ends lost 7 bases and 0 bases, in that order; junction bases with no gene match: 5. The CDR3 runs to 14 residues. In DNA, the CDR3 is TGTGCCAGCATTCGGGGGGGGAGCTCCTACGAGCAGTACCTC. This codes for CASIRGGSSYEQYL.

The rearrangement links TRBV12-3 or TRBV12-4 to TRBJ2-1; the D is unclear. The CDR3 consists of 14 residues. Trimming took off 6 bases at V and 6 bases at J, with 15 bases between the two ends. In DNA, the CDR3 is TGTGCCAGCAGGTCCCAGATTGCAGGCAATGAGCAGTTCTTC. It translates to CASRSQIAGNEQFF.

Ten or more counts support this clonotype. The rearrangement joins TRBV6-6 to TRBJ2-1; D possibly corresponds to TRBD1 (6 bases). Trimming cost V 0 bases and J 8 bases, with 17 bases left between them. The CDR3 covers 16 residues. The germline gives CDR1 MNHNY, CDR2 SVGAGI (reference sequence). The CDR3 DNA reads TGTGCCAGCAGTTACTCGGGGGCAGCAGGGGACCATGAGCAGTTCTTC. Its translation: CASSYSGAAGDHEQFF.

This clonotype was detected ten times or more. The chain employs TRBV6-6 and TRBJ2-5; weak D call: TRBD1 (5 bases). V lost 0 bases to trimming and J lost 2 bases, with 13 bases between them. This CDR3 region has 16 residues. Per germline, CDR1 MNHNY and CDR2 SVGAGI (reference sequence). The CDR3 sequence is CASSYSGLTKQETQYF. In nucleotides, the CDR3 is TGTGCCAGCAGTTACTCGGGGCTGACAAAACAAGAGACCCAGTACTTC.

The chain is built from TRBV6-1 and TRBJ2-3; 13 bases are shared with TRBD2. V shed 7 bases and J 7 bases; nucleotides not matched to a gene: 5. Germline values: CDR1 MNHNS, CDR2 SASEGT. This CDR3 spans 14 amino acids. CDR3 sequence reads: CASKGLAGVNTQYF. The CDR3 DNA is TGTGCCAGCAAAGGACTAGCGGGGGTGAATACGCAGTATTTT.

This clonotype showed up just a few times. This sequence joins TRBV27 and TRBJ1-2; D unclear. V was trimmed by 4 bases and J by 4 bases, leaving 10 bases between them. The CDR3 spans 13 residues. Germline V gene sequence: CDR1 MNHEY, CDR2 SMNVEV (reference sequence). CDR3: CASSSEGFYGYTF. CDR3 DNA: TGTGCCAGCAGTTCAGAGGGATTCTATGGCTACACCTTC.

The V gene is TRBV7-9, the J gene TRBJ2-2; D unresolved. Trimming pared 3 bases from V and 0 bases from J, leaving 11 bases between. This CDR3 spans 16 amino acids. Germline V gene lookup returns CDR1 SEHNR and CDR2 FQNEAQ (reference sequence). The CDR3 here is CASSFGAIANTGELFF. The CDR3 region has the DNA TGTGCCAGCAGCTTTGGAGCTATCGCGAACACCGGGGAGCTGTTTTTT.

This clonotype was seen more than once but under ten times. The V call is TRBV5-4, the J call TRBJ2-5; 9 bases match TRBD2. With 4 bases clipped from V and 5 bases from J, the junction kept 15 bases outside the gene matches. The CDR3 has 17 residues. Germline V gives CDR1 SGHNT, CDR2 YYREEE (reference sequence). In nucleotides, the CDR3 is TGTGCCAGCAGCGGAGACATGGGACTAGCTCTGGAGGAGACCCAGTACTTC. Translating gives CASSGDMGLALEETQYF.

This clonotype occurred a few times. The chain carries TRBV6-4 and TRBJ2-2; weak D call: TRBD1 (6 bases). In germline, CDR1 is MRHNA, CDR2 SNTAGT. V dropped 5 bases and J dropped 5 bases, with 15 bases sitting between them. The CDR3 totals 15 residues. Written as DNA, the CDR3 is TGTGCCAGCAGTTTACAAGGGGGTTCTACCGGGGAGCTGTTTTTT. Translating it yields CASSLQGGSTGELFF.

This clonotype was counted at least ten times. This rearrangement joins TRBV11-2 to TRBJ1-1; no firm D call. This CDR3 region has 15 residues. The germline V and J ends were trimmed by 4 bases and 0 bases, with 12 bases remaining between them. Germline V CDR1 and CDR2: SGHAT, FQNNGV. The chain's CDR3 is CASSSERFVNTEAFF. The CDR3 DNA is TGTGCCAGCAGCTCGGAGCGTTTCGTGAACACTGAAGCTTTCTTT.

There are many counts of this clonotype. The V call is TRBV18, the J call TRBJ1-5; the D gene is possibly TRBD1 (6 bases). Trimming cost V 5 bases and J 6 bases, with 14 bases left between them. The CDR3 has 14 amino acids. The germline V gene encodes CDR1 KGHSH and CDR2 LQKENI. Here the CDR3 DNA reads TGTGCCAGCTCAGCAGACAGGAATTTTCAGCCCCAGCATTTT. It translates to CASSADRNFQPQHF.

This sequence joins TRBV12-3 or TRBV12-4 and TRBJ1-2; no clear D gene. With 0 bases removed from V and 5 bases from J, the gap between germline ends came to 7 bases. The CDR3 runs to 13 residues. The CDR3, as DNA: TGTGCCAGCAGTTTAGCCGTCACATATGGCTACACCTTC. Translating it yields CASSLAVTYGYTF.

This rearrangement joins TRBV20-1 to TRBJ2-2; 13 bases line up with TRBD2. This CDR3 is built from 16 residues. Germline CDR1 DFQATT, CDR2 SNEGSKA (reference sequence). The junction had 7 bases not matched to a gene; V was cut back by 2 bases and J by 7 bases. Here the CDR3 DNA reads TGCAGTGCTAGAACTACGGGACTAGCGGGGTACGGGGAGCTGTTTTTT. Amino acids: CSARTTGLAGYGELFF.

This clonotype was recorded many times. The J gene is TRBJ2-7, the V gene TRBV20-1; possible D gene TRBD2, 6 bases. The CDR3 contains 15 residues. V lost 6 bases to trimming and J lost 4 bases, with 22 bases between them. Germline V gives CDR1 DFQATT, CDR2 SNEGSKA (reference sequence). Written as DNA, the CDR3 is TGCAGTGCCCCAGCATTGGGGGGAACAGGATACGAGCAGTACTTC. Its protein is CSAPALGGTGYEQYF.